This paragraph covers one T cell receptor (beta chain) sequence. The data were obtained in a study of blood T cells in healthy people across ages. Study-wide context: Using template switching, researchers captured about one barcoded beta molecule for each two T cells.

Using a J-beta primer mix together with a sample-barcoded 5' primer, a second PCR was run for 7 to 11 cycles. TCRdb reprocessed the 5' RACE reads with MiXCR, giving one entry per CDR3 protein. The sample lists some 1.5 million distinct CDR3 sequences; approximately 28% were seen once. Sequencing was performed on blood. This clonotype originated in a woman in her twenties or thirties in good health.

The CDR3: CASVGTGRHEQYF. In DNA form, the CDR3 reads TGTGCCAGCGTAGGGACAGGGCGCCACGAGCAGTACTTC. This chain joins TRBV28 and TRBJ2-7, with 9 positions matching TRBD1. Losses at the gene ends were 8 bases for V and 5 bases for J; bases not matched to a gene: 7. The CDR3 has 13 amino acids. Germline V CDR1 and CDR2: MDHEN, SYDVKM.